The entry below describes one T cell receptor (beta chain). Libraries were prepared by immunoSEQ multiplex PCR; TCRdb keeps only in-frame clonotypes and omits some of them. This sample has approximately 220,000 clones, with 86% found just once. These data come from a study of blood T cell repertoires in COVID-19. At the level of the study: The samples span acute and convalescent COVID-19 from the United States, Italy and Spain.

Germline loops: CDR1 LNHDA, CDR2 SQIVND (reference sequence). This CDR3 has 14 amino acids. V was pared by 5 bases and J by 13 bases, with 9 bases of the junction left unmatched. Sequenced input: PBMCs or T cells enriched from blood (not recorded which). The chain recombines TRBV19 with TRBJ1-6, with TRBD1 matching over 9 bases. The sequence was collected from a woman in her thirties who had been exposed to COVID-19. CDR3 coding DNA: TGTGCCAGTAGTCCGGGACAGGGCGGTATTCCCCTCCACTTT. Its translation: CASSPGQGGIPLHF.